This TCR beta chain was sequenced in a study of blood T cell repertoires in COVID-19 (TCRdb year 2020). Concerning the study at large: The collaborator samples originated in the United States, Italy and Spain and spanned the acute and convalescent phases of COVID-19. The material from the prospective study consisted of cDNA or gDNA derived from T cells, B-cell-depleted T cells, or PBMCs. The repertoires were released in a freely available public database intended as a resource for research on the immune response to SARS-CoV-2. Nearly every sample came with metadata listing a de-identified subject ID, COVID-19 status, age in years and sex. Where available, HLA class I and class II types were obtained from metadata supplied by the sample provider rather than from assay-based typing. The dataset comprised deeply sampled blood TCRbeta repertoires from subjects exposed to, actively infected with, or recovered from COVID-19. The samples were drawn from the first 160 participants of the ongoing ImmuneRACE study and from more than 1,000 subjects provided by 6 global collaborators. The investigation overall reported the following: The amount of clinical and demographic metadata varied by source and participant and was provided uncurated.

TCRbeta CDR3 regions were amplified from genomic DNA by means of the immunoSEQ Assay, a bias-controlled multiplex PCR. Concerning the study's data processing: The number of nucleated cells in each sample was estimated from the amplification of reference gene primers within the assay. To quantify the absolute abundance of each unique TCRbeta CDR3 rearrangement, sequence reads were collapsed and filtered. For each sample, productive Simpson clonality was calculated as the square root of Simpson's diversity index across productive rearrangements. TCRdb's version of the immuneACCESS table is confined to in-frame rearrangements and falls short of the full clone set. An unresolved V gene accounts for under half of the shortfall where checked; the remainder is of unknown origin. The V and J calls and clone size are taken from that table; D and trimming were inferred from the DNA. In this sample the table shows 100,000 to 150,000 clones, around four fifths of which occur a single time. The top ten constitute roughly 5.5% of the sample.

Trimming accounts for 9 bases at V and 3 bases at J, while the number of junction bases matched to no gene is 10. From cysteine to phenylalanine, the CDR3 is 14 amino acids long. Here the CDR3 DNA is all that survives: 42 bases in frame from base 1. CDR1 MNHEY and CDR2 SMNVEV were looked up in the germline V gene (reference sequence). As for this clone: Its cognate antigen has yet to be identified. No much larger clonotype is one base removed from it; base qualities were not supplied.

Each collaborating institution followed its own protocols to collect whole blood in K2EDTA tubes. For TCRbeta analysis, collaborators shipped samples in one of three forms: frozen whole blood, isolated PBMCs, or DNA extracted from either of those sample types. The sample taken for sequencing was peripheral blood. The source is a man in his 60s with acute or convalescent COVID-19. Here the chain combines TRBV27 and TRBJ2-5; 7 central bases correspond to TRBD1. The nucleotide sequence is TGTGCCAGTAGAGGGGGCGTCCTGAAAGAGACCCAGTACTTC. Translated, it reads CASRGGVLKETQYF.